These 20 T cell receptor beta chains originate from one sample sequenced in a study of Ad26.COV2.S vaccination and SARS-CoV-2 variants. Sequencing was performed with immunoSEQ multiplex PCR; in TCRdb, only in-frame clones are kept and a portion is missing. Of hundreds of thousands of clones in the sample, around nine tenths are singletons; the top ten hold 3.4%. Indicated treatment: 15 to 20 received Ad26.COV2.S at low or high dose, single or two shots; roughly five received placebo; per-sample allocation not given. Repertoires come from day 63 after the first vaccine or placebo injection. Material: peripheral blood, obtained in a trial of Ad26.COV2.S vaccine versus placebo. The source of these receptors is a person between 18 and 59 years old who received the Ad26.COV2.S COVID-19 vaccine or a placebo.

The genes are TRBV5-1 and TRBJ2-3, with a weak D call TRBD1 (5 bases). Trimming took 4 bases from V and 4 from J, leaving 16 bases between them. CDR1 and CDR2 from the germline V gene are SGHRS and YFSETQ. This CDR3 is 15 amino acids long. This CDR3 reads CASSLPLRQSDTQYF. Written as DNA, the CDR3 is TGCGCCAGCAGCCTCCCACTCAGACAGTCAGATACGCAGTATTTT.

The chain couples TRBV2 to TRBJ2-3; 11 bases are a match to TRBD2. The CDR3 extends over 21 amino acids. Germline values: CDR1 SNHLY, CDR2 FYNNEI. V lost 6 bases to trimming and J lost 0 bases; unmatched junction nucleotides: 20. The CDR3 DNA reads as TGTGCCAGCAGCGCATTACACCCCTCCCTAGCGGGGGGCTATAGCACAGATACGCAGTATTTT. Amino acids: CASSALHPSLAGGYSTDTQYF.

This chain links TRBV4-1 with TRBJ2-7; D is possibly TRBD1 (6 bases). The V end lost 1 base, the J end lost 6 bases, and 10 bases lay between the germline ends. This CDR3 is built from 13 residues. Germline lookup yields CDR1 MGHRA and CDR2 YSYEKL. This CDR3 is CASSQVPRGEQYF. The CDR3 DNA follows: TGCGCCAGCAGCCAAGTCCCCAGGGGCGAGCAGTACTTC.

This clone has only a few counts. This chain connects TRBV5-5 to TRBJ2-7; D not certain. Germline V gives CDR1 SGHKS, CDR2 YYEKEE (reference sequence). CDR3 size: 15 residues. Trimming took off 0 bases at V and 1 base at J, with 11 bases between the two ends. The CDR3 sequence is CASSLGPETSYEQYF. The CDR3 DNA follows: TGTGCCAGCAGCTTGGGGCCAGAGACATCCTACGAGCAGTACTTC.

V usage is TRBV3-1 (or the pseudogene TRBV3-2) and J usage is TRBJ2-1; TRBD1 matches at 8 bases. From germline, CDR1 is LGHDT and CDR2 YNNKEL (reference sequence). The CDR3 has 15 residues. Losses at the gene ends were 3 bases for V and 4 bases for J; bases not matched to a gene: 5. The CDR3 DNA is TGTGCCAGCAGCCATTTGACAGGGGTATACAATGAGCAGTTCTTC. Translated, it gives CASSHLTGVYNEQFF.

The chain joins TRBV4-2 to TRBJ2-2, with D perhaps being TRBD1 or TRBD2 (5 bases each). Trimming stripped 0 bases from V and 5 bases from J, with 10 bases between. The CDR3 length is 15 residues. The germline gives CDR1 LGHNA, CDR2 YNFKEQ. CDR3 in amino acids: CASSQEGWGTGELFF. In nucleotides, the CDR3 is TGTGCCAGCAGCCAAGAAGGTTGGGGGACCGGGGAGCTGTTTTTT.

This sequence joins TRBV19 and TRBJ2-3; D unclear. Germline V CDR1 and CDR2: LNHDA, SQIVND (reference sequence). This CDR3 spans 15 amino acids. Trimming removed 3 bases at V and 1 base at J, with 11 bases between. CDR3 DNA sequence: TGTGCCAGTAGTATGACCATGTCACGCACAGATACGCAGTATTTT. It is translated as CASSMTMSRTDTQYF.

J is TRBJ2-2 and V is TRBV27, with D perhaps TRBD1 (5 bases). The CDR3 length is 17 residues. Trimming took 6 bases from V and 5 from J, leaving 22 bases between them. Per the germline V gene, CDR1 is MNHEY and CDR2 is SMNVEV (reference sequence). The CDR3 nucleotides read TGTGCCAGCAGCCTACACCAGGGAACACGTCCGACCGGGGAGCTGTTTTTT. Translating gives CASSLHQGTRPTGELFF.

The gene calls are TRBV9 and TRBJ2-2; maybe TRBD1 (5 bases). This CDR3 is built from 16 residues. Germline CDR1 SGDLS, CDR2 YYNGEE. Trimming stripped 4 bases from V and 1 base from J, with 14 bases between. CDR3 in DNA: TGTGCCAGCAGCCTCAGCAGGGCCCAGAACACCGGGGAGCTGTTTTTT. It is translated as CASSLSRAQNTGELFF.

The CDR3 bases are TGCGCCAGCAGCTTAGGACTAGCGGGGGCCACCGGGGAGCTGTTTTTT. Its protein is CASSLGLAGATGELFF. The chain couples TRBV5-1 to TRBJ2-2, with 13 bases lining up with TRBD2. V shed 2 bases and J 4 bases; nucleotides not matched to a gene: 2. This CDR3 region has 16 residues. Germline CDR1 SGHRS, CDR2 YFSETQ.

CDR3: CAWSAHGGGTEAFF. The CDR3 coding sequence is TGTGCCTGGAGTGCCCATGGGGGTGGGACTGAAGCTTTCTTT. J is TRBJ1-1 and V is TRBV30; possibly TRBD1 for D (5 bases). V lost 1 base and J lost 5, with 14 bases in between. Germline CDR1 GTSNPN, CDR2 SVGIG (reference sequence). The CDR3 is 14 residues long.

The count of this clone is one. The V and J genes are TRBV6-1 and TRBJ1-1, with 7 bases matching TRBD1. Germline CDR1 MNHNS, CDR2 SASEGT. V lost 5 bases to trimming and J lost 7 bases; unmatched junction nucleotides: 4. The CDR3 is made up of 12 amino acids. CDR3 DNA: TGTGCCAGCAGTCCCGGACAGGTTGAAGCTTTCTTT. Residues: CASSPGQVEAFF.

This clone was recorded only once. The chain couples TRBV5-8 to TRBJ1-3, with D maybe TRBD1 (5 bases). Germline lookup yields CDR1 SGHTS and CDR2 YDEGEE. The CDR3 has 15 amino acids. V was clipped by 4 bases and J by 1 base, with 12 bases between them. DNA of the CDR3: TGTGCCAGCAGCCTCAGGGTGGGGTCTGGAAACACCATATATTTT. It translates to CASSLRVGSGNTIYF.

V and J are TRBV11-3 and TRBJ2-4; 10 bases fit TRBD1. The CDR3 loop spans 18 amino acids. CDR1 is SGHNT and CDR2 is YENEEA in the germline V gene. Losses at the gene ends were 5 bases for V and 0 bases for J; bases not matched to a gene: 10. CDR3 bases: TGTGCCAGCAGCCCTCACTCGACAGGGGGCGCAGCCAAAAACATTCAGTACTTC. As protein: CASSPHSTGGAAKNIQYF.

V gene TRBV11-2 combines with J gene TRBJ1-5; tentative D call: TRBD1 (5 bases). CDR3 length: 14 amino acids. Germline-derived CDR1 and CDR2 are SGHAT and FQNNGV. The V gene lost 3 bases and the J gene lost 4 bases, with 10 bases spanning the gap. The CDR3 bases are TGTGCCAGCAGCTTCGACAGTTTTAATCAGCCCCAGCATTTT. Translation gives CASSFDSFNQPQHF.

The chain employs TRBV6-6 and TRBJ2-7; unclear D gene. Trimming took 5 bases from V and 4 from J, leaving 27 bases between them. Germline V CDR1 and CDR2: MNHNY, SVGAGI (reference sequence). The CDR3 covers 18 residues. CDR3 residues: CASSRLMNGMMAIYEQYF. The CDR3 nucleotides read TGTGCCAGCAGTCGATTAATGAATGGTATGATGGCGATATACGAGCAGTACTTC.

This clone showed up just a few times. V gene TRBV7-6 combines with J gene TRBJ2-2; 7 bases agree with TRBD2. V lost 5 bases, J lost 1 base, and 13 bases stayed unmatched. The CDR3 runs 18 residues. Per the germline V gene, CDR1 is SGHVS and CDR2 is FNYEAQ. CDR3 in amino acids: CASSVPLYGGGNTGELFF. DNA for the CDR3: TGTGCCAGCAGCGTGCCCCTTTACGGCGGGGGGAACACCGGGGAGCTGTTTTTT.

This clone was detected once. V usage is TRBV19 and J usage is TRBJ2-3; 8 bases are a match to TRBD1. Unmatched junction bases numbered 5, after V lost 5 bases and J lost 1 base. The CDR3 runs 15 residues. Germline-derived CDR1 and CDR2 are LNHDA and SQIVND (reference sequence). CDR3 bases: TGTGCCAGTAGTTCCTTGACAGGGGGCACAGATACGCAGTATTTT. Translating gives CASSSLTGGTDTQYF.

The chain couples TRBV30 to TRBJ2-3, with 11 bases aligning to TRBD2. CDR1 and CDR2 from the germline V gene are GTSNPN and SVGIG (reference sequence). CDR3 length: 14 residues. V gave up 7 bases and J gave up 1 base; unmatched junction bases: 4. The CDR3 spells CASELAGGTDTQYF. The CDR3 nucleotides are TGTGCCTCGGAACTAGCGGGGGGCACAGATACGCAGTATTTT.

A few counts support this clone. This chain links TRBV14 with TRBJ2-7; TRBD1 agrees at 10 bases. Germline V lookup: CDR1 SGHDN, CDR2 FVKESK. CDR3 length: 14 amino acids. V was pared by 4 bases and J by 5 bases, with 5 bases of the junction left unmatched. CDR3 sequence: CASSRIGQGDEQYF. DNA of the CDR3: TGTGCCAGCAGCCGGATCGGACAGGGGGACGAGCAGTACTTC.